The rows below give T cell receptor beta chains drawn from one sample of a study of cytomegalovirus exposure and HLA in healthy donors. Clones were read by immunoSEQ multiplex PCR, and TCRdb kept only the in-frame ones, dropping some. Altogether about 120,000 clones are present, over 65% being singletons, with the ten largest covering 2.5%. Specimen: PBMCs. The receptors come from a woman between 18 and 29 years old in good health and CMV-seronegative. Both conserved end residues are part of each CDR3.

>TRBJ1-2|TRBV5-4
CASSLQGLVYGYTF
>TRBJ2-1|TRBV5-6
CASSQIAGVYNEQFF
>TRBJ2-5|TRBV5-4
CASSPSGLLQETQYF
>TRBJ2-1|TRBV7-9
CASSFWAGENNEQFF
>TRBJ2-3|TRBV13
CASSPPVAGDFGTDTQYF
>TRBJ2-1|TRBV10-1
CASSDLLAANNEQFF
>TRBJ1-1|TRBV7-9
CASSEQGMIEAFF
>TRBJ2-1|TRBV6-1
CASSEFAGSHEQFF
>TRBJ1-4|TRBV5-4
CASSGQGLGGEKLFF
>TRBJ2-3|TRBV6-4
CASSHAGTGDDTQYF
>TRBJ1-4|TRBV10-3
CAIGQGNEKLFF
>TRBJ2-1|TRBV5-1
CASSLGLAGGIDEQFF
>TRBJ2-7|TRBV29-1
CSVRQGGEQYF
>TRBJ2-1|TRBV13
CASSLSRARYNEQFF
>TRBJ1-3|TRBV6-1
CASSPGQSGNTIYF
>TRBJ1-5|TRBV4-1
CASSQNLRRGGYQPQHF
>TRBJ2-3|TRBV29-1
CSAGQGADTQYF
>TRBJ1-2|TRBV6-1
CASRLTRYGYTF
>TRBJ1-1|TRBV5-1
CASRTATEAFF
>TRBJ2-2|TRBV29-1
CSVEKPGGELFF
>TRBJ1-2|TRBV7-9
CASSFRQGLEGYTF
>TRBJ1-2|TRBV14
CASSQSHSVYGYTF
>TRBJ2-3|TRBV5-1
CASRATSGSFSDTQYF
>TRBJ1-2|TRBV30
CAWTAGGYGYTF
>TRBJ2-7|TRBV27
CASSLRRGSGYEQYF
>TRBJ1-6|TRBV2
CASGRDNSPLHF
>TRBJ1-3|TRBV6-6
CRGGGNTIYF
>TRBJ1-1|TRBV6-5
CASSYQGSAFF
>TRBJ1-1|TRBV7-9
CSSSELQGGAFF
>TRBJ2-2|TRBV5-1
CASSFGGAARELFF
>TRBJ2-7|TRBV29-1
CSVAAGPEQYF
>TRBJ1-5|TRBV6-6
CATYLIGQPQHF
>TRBJ1-1|TRBV5-5
CASSKTGIVGLNTEAFF
>TRBJ2-7|TRBV11-2
CASSTTLPIHEQYF
>TRBJ2-7|TRBV6-1
CASSDRDTTRYEQYF
>TRBJ1-4|TRBV28
CASSLTTGSGEKLFF
>TRBJ1-5|TRBV7-8
CASSLVRTINQPQHF
>TRBJ1-1|TRBV9
CASSSHTGGTEAFF
>TRBJ2-1|TRBV28
CASMGDRGSYNEQFF
>TRBJ2-5|TRBV5-1
CASSSGQVETQYF
>TRBJ1-2|TRBV6-6
CASTKTGTAIYGYTF
>TRBJ2-5|TRBV6-1
CASSVRFSGEETQYF
>TRBJ2-7|TRBV5-8
CASSFEAGGYRYEQYF
>TRBJ1-2|TRBV28
CASSSVGTGNYGYTF
>TRBJ2-1|TRBV4-1
CASSPAGRVNEQFF
>TRBJ1-1|TRBV19
CASSSRGRLTEAFF
>TRBJ2-3|TRBV6-6
CASSSHRREGDTQYF
>TRBJ1-2|TRBV18
CASSPGPGRVYGYTF
>TRBJ2-4|TRBV7-2
CASSLGSNGIQYF
>TRBJ2-1|TRBV11-2
CASSWLRLGRPYNEQFF
>TRBJ2-7|TRBV27
CASSLASGGSYEQYF
>-|TRBV5-6
CASSLWLAGVVYEQYF